Listed below are T cell receptor beta chains from one sample, sequenced in a study of blood T cell repertoires in COVID-19. The table came from immunoSEQ multiplex PCR; TCRdb's copy has only in-frame clones and leaves some out. Here the sample spans more than 150,000 clones, under 90% being singletons. Sequencing used peripheral blood. The receptors here all came from a human donor in a cohort sampled during active COVID-19. Each CDR3 is given with its conserved first and last residue. Fields, in order: D gene, J gene, V gene, clone size, CDR3 DNA, CDR3 protein. D genes are given only for firm matches. Clone sizes are given selectively: once, few, many, or a class where the clone is expanded.

>NA|TRBJ2-1|TRBV27|NA
TGTGCCAGCAGCCTTTCAGTGTACAATGAGCAGTTCTTC
CASSLSVYNEQFF
>NA|TRBJ2-5|TRBV3-1/TRBV3-2|NA
TGTGCCAGCAGCCAGTCTTACTTTAAAGAGACCCAGTACTTC
CASSQSYFKETQYF
>TRBD1|TRBJ1-3|TRBV5-8|few
TGTGCCAGCAGTTTGGACAGGCGAGGAAACACCATATATTTT
CASSLDRRGNTIYF
>TRBD1|TRBJ2-2|TRBV2|NA
TGTGCCAGCAGTGGATCAATAACCGGGACAGGGAATCCGGATCCTAACACCGGGGAGCTGTTTTTT
CASSGSITGTGNPDPNTGELFF
>NA|TRBJ1-2|TRBV4-1|once
TGCGCCAGCAGCCACCGATTTACCGGGACAAACTATGGCTACACCTTC
CASSHRFTGTNYGYTF
>NA|TRBJ2-2|TRBV2|once
TGTGCCAGCAGACGACAGTTCTTCGACGGGGAGCTGTTTTTT
CASRRQFFDGELFF
>NA|TRBJ2-5|TRBV5-1|NA
TGCGCCAGCAGCTTGGCAGGCAGGGTGGGAGAGACCCAGTACTTC
CASSLAGRVGETQYF
>TRBD2|TRBJ2-1|TRBV13|NA
TGTGCCAGCAGCCCACGAGGAACTAGCGGGGGGCCCTCCTACAATGAGCAGTTCTTC
CASSPRGTSGGPSYNEQFF
>NA|TRBJ1-1|TRBV30|NA
TGTGCCTGGACTATTACCCGGGGTCTGACTGAAGCTTTCTTT
CAWTITRGLTEAFF
>NA|TRBJ2-5|TRBV27|NA
TGTGCCAGCAGTCCAGGGGCTGGGGAGACCCAGTACTTC
CASSPGAGETQYF
>TRBD1|TRBJ2-7|TRBV3-1/TRBV3-2|NA
TGTGCCAGCAGCCCCCCTAGGGGGCCGGGCTACGAGCAGTACTTC
CASSPPRGPGYEQYF
>TRBD1|TRBJ1-4|TRBV30|NA
TGTGCCTGGTCAGGGGGCCGTGTGGAAAAACTGTTTTTT
CAWSGGRVEKLFF
>NA|TRBJ2-1|TRBV5-6|once
TGTGCCAGCAGCTTGGGGCAGGTTTACAATGAGCAGTTCTTC
CASSLGQVYNEQFF
>TRBD2|TRBJ2-2|TRBV18|NA
TGTGCCAGCTCACCAATGACTAGCGGGGGGTCGAACACCGGGGAGCTGTTTTTT
CASSPMTSGGSNTGELFF
>NA|TRBJ1-2|TRBV6-1|NA
TGTGCCAGCAGTGAAGATCCGTCAGGGGATGGGGGCTACACCTTC
CASSEDPSGDGGYTF
>NA|TRBJ1-2|TRBV20-1|NA
TGCAGTGTCAATGGCTACACCTTC
CSVNGYTF
>TRBD1|TRBJ1-1|TRBV18|NA
TGTGCCAGCTCACAGGGGGCCGACACTGAAGCTTTCTTT
CASSQGADTEAFF